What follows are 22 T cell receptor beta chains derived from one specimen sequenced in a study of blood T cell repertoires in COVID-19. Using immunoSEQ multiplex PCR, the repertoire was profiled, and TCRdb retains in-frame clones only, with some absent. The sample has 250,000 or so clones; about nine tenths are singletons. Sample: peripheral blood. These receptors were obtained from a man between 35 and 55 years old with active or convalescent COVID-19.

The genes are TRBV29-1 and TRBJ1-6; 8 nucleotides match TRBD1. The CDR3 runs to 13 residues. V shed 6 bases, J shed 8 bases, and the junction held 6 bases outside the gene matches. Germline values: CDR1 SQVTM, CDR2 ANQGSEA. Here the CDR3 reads CSVSGQVDSPLHF. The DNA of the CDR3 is TGCAGCGTGTCGGGACAGGTCGATTCACCCCTCCACTTT.

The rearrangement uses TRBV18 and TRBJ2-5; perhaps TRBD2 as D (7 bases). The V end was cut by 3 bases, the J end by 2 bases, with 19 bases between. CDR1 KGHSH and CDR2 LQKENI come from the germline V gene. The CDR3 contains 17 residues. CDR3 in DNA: TGTGCCAGCTCACCCCCCTGGGGGGGGGCCCAACAAGAGACCCAGTACTTC. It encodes CASSPPWGGAQQETQYF.

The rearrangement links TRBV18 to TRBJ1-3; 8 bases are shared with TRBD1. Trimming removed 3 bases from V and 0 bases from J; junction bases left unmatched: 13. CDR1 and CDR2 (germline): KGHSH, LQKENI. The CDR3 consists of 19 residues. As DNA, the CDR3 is TGTGCCAGCTCACCCACCACGGGACAGGCACAAAGCTCTGGAAACACCATATATTTT. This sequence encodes CASSPTTGQAQSSGNTIYF.

CDR3 sequence: CAWRVAGSSYNEQFF. CDR3 coding DNA: TGTGCCTGGAGGGTAGCGGGGAGCTCCTACAATGAGCAGTTCTTC. The V call is TRBV30, the J call TRBJ2-1; 8 bases agree with TRBD2. Looked up from germline, CDR1 is GTSNPN and CDR2 is SVGIG (reference sequence). Trimming cost V 3 bases and J 0 bases; bases outside gene matches: 4. The CDR3 totals 15 residues.

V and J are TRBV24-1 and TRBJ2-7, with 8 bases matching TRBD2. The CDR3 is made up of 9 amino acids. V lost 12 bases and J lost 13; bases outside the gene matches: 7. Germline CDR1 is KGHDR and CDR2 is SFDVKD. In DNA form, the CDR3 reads TGTGCCCTCGAGCGGGAGCTATACTTC. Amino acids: CALERELYF.

CDR3 in amino acids: CASSLVRQSLGYNEQFF. Here the CDR3 DNA reads TGTGCCAGCAGCTTGGTACGACAGTCCTTGGGTTACAATGAGCAGTTCTTC. V is TRBV5-6 and J is TRBJ2-1; maybe TRBD1 (5 bases). Germline V gene lookup returns CDR1 SGHDT and CDR2 YYEEEE. The V end lost 0 bases, the J end lost 4 bases, and 17 bases lay between the germline ends. This CDR3 has 17 residues.

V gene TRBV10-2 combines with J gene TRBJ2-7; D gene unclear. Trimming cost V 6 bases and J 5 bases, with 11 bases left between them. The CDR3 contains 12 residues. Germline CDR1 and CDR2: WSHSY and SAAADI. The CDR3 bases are TGCGCCAGCAGCCTAAACGCCCACGAGCAGTACTTC. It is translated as CASSLNAHEQYF.

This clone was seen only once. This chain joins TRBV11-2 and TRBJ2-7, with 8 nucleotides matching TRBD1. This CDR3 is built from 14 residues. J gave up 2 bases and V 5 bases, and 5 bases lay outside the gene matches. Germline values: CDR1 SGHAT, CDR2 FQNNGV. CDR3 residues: CASSTGQGAYEQYF. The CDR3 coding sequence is TGTGCCAGCAGCACAGGACAGGGTGCCTACGAGCAGTACTTC.

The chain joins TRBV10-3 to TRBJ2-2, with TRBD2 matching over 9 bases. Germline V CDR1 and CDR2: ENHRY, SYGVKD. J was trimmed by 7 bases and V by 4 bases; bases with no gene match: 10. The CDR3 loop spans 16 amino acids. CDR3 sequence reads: CAISAVSSGRVGELFF. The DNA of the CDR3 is TGTGCCATCAGTGCGGTCAGTAGCGGGAGAGTCGGGGAGCTGTTTTTT.

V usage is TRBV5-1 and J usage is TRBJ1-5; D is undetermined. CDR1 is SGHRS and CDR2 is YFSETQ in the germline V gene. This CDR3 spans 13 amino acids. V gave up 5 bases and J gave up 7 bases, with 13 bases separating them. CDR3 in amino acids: CASRPTVGQPQHF. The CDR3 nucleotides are TGCGCCAGCAGACCGACGGTCGGGCAGCCCCAGCATTTT.

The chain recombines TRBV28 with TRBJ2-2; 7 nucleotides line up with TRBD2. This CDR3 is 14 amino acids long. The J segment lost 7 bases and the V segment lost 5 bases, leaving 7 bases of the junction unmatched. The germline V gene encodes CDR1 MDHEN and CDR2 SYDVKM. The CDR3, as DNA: TGTGCCAGCAGTCGGGACTCGGGGGGCGGGGAGCTGTTTTTT. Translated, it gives CASSRDSGGGELFF.

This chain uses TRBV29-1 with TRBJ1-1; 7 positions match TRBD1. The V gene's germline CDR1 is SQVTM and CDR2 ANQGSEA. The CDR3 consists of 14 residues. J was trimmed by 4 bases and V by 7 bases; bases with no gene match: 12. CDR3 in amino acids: CSALDRVVTTEAFF. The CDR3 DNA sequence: TGCAGCGCCCTTGACAGGGTAGTTACCACTGAAGCTTTCTTT. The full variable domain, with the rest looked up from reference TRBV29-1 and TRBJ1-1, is SAVISQKPSRDICQRGTSLTIQCQVDSQVTMMFWYRQQPGQSLTLIATANQGSEATYESGFVIDKFPISRPNLTFSTLTVSNMSPEDSSIYLCSALDRVVTTEAFFGQGTRLTVV.

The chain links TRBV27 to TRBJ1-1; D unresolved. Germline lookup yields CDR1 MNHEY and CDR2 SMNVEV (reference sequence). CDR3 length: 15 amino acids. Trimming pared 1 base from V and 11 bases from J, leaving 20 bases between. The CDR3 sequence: CASSLLVGSTLKAFF. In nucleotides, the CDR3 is TGTGCCAGCAGTTTATTGGTCGGGAGTACACTGAAGGCTTTCTTT.

The CDR3 reads CASSPPGTDTGELFF. CDR3 DNA: TGTGCCAGCAGCCCCCCGGGGACAGACACCGGGGAGCTGTTTTTT. The V call is TRBV7-3, the J call TRBJ2-2; 7 positions agree with TRBD1. The germline V gene has CDR1 SGHTA and CDR2 FQGTGA. CDR3 length equals 15 residues. Trimming cost V 5 bases and J 3 bases; bases outside gene matches: 6. Complete variable domain (other parts from reference TRBV7-3 and TRBJ2-2): GAGVSQTPSNKVTEKGKYVELRCDPISGHTALYWYRQSLGQGPEFLIYFQGTGAADDSGLPNDRFFAVRPEGSVSTLKIQRTERGDSAVYLCASSPPGTDTGELFFGEGSRLTVL.

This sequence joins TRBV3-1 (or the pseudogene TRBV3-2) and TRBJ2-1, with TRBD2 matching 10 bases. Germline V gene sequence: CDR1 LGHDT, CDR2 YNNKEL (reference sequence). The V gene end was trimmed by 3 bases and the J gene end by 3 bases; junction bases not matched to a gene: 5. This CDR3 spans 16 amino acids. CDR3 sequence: CASSHDSGRYYNEQFF. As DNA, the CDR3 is TGTGCCAGCAGCCACGATAGCGGGAGGTACTACAATGAGCAGTTCTTC.

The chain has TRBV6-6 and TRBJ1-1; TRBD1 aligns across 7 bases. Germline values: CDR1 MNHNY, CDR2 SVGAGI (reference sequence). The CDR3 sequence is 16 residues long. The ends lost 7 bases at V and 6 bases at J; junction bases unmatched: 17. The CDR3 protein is CASKGGRLQGRAEAFF. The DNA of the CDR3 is TGTGCCAGCAAAGGCGGTCGACTACAGGGGAGAGCTGAAGCTTTCTTT.

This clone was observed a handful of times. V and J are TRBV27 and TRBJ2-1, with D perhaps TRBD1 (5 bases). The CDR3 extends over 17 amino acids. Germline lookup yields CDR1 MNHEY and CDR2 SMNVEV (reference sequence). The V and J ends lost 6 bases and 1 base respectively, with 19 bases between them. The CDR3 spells CASSQYPPGRSYNEQFF. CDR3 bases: TGTGCCAGCAGCCAATACCCCCCAGGGCGATCCTACAATGAGCAGTTCTTC.

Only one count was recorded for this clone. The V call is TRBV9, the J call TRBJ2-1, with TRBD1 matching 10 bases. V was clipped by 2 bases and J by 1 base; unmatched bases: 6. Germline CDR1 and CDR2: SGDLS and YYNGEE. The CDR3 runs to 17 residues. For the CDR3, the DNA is TGTGCCAGCAGCGTGGAGCGGACAGGGGGTTCCTACAATGAGCAGTTCTTC. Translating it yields CASSVERTGGSYNEQFF.

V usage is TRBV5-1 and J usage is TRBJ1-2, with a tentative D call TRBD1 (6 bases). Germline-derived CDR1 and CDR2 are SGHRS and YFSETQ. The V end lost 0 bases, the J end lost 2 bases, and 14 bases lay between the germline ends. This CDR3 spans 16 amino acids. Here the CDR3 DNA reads TGCGCCAGCAGCTTGGAATTGGGGGCCCTAAACTATGGCTACACCTTC. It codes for CASSLELGALNYGYTF.

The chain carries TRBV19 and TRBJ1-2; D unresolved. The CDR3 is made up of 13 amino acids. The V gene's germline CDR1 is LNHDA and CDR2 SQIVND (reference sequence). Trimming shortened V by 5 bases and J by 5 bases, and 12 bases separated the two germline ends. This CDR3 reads CASSERGPYGYTF. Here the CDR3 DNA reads TGTGCCAGTAGTGAGCGGGGTCCTTATGGCTACACCTTC.

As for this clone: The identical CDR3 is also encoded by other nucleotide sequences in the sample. The CDR3 loop is CASSAGTAGNTIYF. For the CDR3, the DNA is TGTGCCAGCAGCGCCGGGACAGCCGGAAACACCATATATTTT. The chain links TRBV9 to TRBJ1-3, with 7 bases lining up with TRBD1. The J segment lost 4 bases and the V segment lost 3 bases, leaving 4 bases of the junction unmatched. The CDR3 sequence is 14 residues long. Germline assignment: CDR1 SGDLS and CDR2 YYNGEE.

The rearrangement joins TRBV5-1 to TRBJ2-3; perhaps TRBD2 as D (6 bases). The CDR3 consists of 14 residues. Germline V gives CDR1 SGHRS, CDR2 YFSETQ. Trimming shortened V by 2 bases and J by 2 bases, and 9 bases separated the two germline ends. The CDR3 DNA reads TGCGCCAGCAGCTTCGGAGGGCCCACAGATACGCAGTATTTT. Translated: CASSFGGPTDTQYF.